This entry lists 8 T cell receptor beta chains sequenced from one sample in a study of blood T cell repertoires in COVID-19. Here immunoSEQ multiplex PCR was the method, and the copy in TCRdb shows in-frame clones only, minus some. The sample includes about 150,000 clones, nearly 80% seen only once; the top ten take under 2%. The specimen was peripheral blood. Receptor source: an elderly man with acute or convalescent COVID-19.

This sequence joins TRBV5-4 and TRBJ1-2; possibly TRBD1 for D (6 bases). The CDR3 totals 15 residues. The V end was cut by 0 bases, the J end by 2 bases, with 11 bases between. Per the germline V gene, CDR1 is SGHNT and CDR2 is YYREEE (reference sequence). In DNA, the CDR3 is TGTGCCAGCAGCTTGGGGGCGGACAGCAACTATGGCTACACCTTC. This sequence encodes CASSLGADSNYGYTF.

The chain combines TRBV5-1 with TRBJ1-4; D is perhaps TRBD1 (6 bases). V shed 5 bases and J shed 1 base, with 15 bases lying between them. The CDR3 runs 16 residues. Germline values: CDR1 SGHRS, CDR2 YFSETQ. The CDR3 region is CASSQFRGLTNEKLFF. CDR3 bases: TGCGCCAGCAGTCAGTTCAGGGGTTTAACTAATGAAAAACTGTTTTTT.

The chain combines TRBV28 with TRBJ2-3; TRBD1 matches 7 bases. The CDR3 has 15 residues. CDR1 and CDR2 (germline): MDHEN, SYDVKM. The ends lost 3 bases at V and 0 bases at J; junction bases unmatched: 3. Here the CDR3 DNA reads TGTGCCAGCAGTTTGACAGGGACAAGCACAGATACGCAGTATTTT. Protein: CASSLTGTSTDTQYF.

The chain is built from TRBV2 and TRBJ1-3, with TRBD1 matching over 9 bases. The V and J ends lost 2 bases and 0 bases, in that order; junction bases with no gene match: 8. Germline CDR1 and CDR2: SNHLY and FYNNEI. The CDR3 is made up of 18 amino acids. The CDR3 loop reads CASSELAGQGFSGNTIYF. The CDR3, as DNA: TGTGCCAGCAGTGAATTGGCGGGACAGGGATTCTCTGGAAACACCATATATTTT.

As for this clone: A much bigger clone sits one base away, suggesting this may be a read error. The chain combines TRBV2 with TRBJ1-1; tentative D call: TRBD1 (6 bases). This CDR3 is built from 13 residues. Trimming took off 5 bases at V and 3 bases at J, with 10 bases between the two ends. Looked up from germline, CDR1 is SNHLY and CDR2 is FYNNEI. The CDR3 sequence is CASSTGWYTEAFF. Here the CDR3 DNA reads TGTGCCAGCAGTACAGGGTGGTACACTGAAGCTTTCTTT.

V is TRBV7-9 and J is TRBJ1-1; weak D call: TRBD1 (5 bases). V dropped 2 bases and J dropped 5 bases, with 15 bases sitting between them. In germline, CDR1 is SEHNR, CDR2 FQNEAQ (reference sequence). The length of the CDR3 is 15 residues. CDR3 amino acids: CASSLTTGGNTEAFF. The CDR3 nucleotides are TGTGCCAGCAGCTTAACGACCGGGGGAAATACTGAAGCTTTCTTT. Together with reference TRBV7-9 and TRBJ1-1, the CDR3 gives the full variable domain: DTGVSQNPRHKITKRGQNVTFRCDPISEHNRLYWYRQTLGQGPEFLTYFQNEAQLEKSRLLSDRFSAERPKGSFSTLEIQRTEQGDSAMYLCASSLTTGGNTEAFFGQGTRLTVV.

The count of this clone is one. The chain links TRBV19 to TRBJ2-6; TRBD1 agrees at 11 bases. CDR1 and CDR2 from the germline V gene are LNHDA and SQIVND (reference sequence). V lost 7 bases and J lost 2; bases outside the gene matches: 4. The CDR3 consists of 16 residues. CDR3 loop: CASTGTGGAGANVLTF. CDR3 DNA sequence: TGTGCCAGTACAGGGACAGGGGGAGCTGGGGCCAACGTCCTGACTTTC.

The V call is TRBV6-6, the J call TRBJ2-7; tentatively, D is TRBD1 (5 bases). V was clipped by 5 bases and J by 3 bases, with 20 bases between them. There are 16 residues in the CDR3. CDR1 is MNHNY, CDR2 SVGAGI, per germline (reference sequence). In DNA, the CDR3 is TGTGCCAGCAGTCGACAGTCCGGGTCCCTAGGCTACGAGCAGTACTTC. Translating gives CASSRQSGSLGYEQYF.